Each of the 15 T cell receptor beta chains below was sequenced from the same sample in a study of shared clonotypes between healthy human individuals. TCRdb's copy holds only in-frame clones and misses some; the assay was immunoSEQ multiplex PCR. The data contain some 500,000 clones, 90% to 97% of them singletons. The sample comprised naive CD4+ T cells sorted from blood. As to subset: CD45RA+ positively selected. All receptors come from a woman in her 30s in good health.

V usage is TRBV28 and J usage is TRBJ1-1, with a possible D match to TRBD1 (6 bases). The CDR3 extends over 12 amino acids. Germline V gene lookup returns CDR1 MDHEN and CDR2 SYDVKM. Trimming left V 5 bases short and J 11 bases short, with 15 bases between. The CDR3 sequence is CASSIYQGTAFF. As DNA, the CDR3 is TGTGCCAGCAGTATCTATCAGGGGACGGCTTTCTTT.

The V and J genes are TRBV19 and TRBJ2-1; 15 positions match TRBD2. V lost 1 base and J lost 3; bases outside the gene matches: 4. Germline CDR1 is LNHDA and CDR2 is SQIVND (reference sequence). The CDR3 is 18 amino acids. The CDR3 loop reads CASSIGGLAGGFYNEQFF. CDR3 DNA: TGTGCCAGTAGTATAGGGGGACTAGCGGGAGGCTTCTACAATGAGCAGTTCTTC.

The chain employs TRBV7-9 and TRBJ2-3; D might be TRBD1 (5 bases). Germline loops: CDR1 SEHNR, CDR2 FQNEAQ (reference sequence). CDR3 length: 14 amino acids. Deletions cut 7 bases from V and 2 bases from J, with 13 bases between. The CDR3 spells CASTVSGNTDTQYF. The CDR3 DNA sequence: TGTGCCAGCACGGTGTCAGGGAACACAGATACGCAGTATTTT.

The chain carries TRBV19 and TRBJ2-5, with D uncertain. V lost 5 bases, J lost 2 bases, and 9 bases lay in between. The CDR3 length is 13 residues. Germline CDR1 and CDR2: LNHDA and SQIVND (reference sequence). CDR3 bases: TGTGCCAGTAGTTTGGGTAGGCAAGAGACCCAGTACTTC. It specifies CASSLGRQETQYF. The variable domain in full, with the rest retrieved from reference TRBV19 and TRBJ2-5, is DGGITQSPKYLFRKEGQNVTLSCEQNLNHDAMYWYRQDPGQGLRLIYYSQIVNDFQKGDIAEGYSVSREKKESFPLTVTSAQKNPTAFYLCASSLGRQETQYFGPGTRLLVL.

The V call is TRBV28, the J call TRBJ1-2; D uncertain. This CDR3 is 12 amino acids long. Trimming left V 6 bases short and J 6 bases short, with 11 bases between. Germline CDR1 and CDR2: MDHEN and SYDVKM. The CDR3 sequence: CASRMSLDGYTF. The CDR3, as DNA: TGTGCCAGCAGAATGAGTCTAGATGGCTACACCTTC.

Here the CDR3 DNA reads TGCGCCAGCAGCTTGATACAGGCGACCCCCCACGAGCAGTACTTC. It is translated as CASSLIQATPHEQYF. J is TRBJ2-7 and V is TRBV5-1; a possible D gene is TRBD1 (5 bases). Per the germline V gene, CDR1 is SGHRS and CDR2 is YFSETQ. The CDR3 totals 15 residues. V shed 1 base and J shed 5 bases, with 16 bases lying between them.

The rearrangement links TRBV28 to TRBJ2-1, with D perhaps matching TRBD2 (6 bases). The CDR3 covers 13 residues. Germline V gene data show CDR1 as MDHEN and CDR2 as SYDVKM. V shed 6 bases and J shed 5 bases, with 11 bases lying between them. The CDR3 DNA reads TGTGCCAGCAGCCGGGGAGGAAACAATGAGCAGTTCTTC. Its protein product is CASSRGGNNEQFF. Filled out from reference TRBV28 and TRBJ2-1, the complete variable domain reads DVKVTQSSRYLVKRTGEKVFLECVQDMDHENMFWYRQDPGLGLRLIYFSYDVKMKEKGDIPEGYSVSREKKERFSLILESASTNQTSMYLCASSRGGNNEQFFGPGTRLTVL.

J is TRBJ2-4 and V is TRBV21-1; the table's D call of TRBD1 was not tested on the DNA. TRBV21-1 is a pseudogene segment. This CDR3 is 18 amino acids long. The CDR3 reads CASSKALGQTLAKNIQYF. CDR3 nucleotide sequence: TGTGCCAGCAGCAAAGCTCTTGGACAGACTTTAGCCAAAAACATTCAGTACTTC.

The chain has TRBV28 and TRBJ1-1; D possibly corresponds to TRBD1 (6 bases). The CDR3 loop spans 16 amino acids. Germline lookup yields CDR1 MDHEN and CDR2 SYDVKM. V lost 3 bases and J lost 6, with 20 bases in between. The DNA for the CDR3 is TGTGCCAGCAGTTTGTTGGTGAACACAGGGTACCCTGAAGCTTTCTTT. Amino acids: CASSLLVNTGYPEAFF.

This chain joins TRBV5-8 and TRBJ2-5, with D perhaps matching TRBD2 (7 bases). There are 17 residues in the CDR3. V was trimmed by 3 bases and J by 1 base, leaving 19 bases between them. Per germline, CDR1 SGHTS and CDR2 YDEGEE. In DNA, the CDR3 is TGTGCCAGCAGCTCGGGGGCCGGGACTACGACCCAAGAGACCCAGTACTTC. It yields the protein CASSSGAGTTTQETQYF.

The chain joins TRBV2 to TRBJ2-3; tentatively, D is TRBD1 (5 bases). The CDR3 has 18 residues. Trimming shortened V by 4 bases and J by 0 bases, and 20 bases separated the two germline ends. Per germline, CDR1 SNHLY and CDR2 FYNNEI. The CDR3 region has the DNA TGTGCCAGCAGTGGGGGCAGACTGCGCCCTGGGAGCACAGATACGCAGTATTTT. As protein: CASSGGRLRPGSTDTQYF. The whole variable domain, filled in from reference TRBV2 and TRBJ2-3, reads EPEVTQTPSHQVTQMGQEVILRCVPISNHLYFYWYRQILGQKVEFLVSFYNNEISEKSEIFDDQFSVERPDGSNFTLKIRSTKLEDSAMYFCASSGGRLRPGSTDTQYFGPGTRLTVL.

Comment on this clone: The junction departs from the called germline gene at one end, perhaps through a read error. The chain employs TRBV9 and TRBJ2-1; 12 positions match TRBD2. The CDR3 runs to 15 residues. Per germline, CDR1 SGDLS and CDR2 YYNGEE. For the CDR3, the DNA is TGTACCAGCAGCGGACCCGGGACTAGCGGGAATGAGCAGTTCTTC. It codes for CTSSGPGTSGNEQFF.

This CDR3 reads CASRPRDRGPFSYEQYF. The CDR3 bases are TGTGCCAGCAGGCCCCGGGACAGGGGGCCTTTCTCCTACGAGCAGTACTTC. The chain combines TRBV2 with TRBJ2-7, with 12 bases that match TRBD1. Trimming took 6 bases from V and 0 from J; bases not matched to a gene: 9. The CDR3 spans 17 residues. The germline V gene encodes CDR1 SNHLY and CDR2 FYNNEI.

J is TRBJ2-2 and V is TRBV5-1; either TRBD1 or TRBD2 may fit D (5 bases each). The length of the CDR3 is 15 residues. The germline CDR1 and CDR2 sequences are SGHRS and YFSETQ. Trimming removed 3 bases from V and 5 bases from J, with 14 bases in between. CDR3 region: CASSWRTQGTGELFF. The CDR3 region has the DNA TGCGCCAGCAGCTGGAGGACTCAGGGAACCGGGGAGCTGTTTTTT.

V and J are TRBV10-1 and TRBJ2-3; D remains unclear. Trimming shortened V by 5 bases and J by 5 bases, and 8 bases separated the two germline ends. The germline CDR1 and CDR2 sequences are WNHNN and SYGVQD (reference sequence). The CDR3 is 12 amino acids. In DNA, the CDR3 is TGCGCCAGCAGTAACAGTGGAGATACGCAGTATTTT. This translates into CASSNSGDTQYF.